The 26 T cell receptor beta chains in this list originate from one sample, sequenced in a study of T cell responses to AZD1222 COVID-19 vaccine. Some clones are missing from TCRdb's copy, which holds only in-frame ones; the method was immunoSEQ multiplex PCR. The sample has tens of thousands of clones, 80% to 95% seen once. The sequencing used peripheral blood, collected 28 days after the second AZD1222 dose. These receptors were collected from an adult who received the AZD1222 COVID-19 vaccine.

The J gene is TRBJ1-2, the V gene TRBV19, with D unclear. The CDR3 contains 11 residues. The V gene lost 8 bases and the J gene lost 4 bases, with 8 bases spanning the gap. CDR1 and CDR2 from the germline V gene are LNHDA and SQIVND (reference sequence). The CDR3 nucleotides are TGTGCCAGTTCGGTGGGCTATGGCTACACCTTC. Translating it yields CASSVGYGYTF.

The CDR3 nucleotides are TGTGCCAGCAGCCTTCGACAGGCAATATACAATGAGCAGTTCTTC. This gives the protein CASSLRQAIYNEQFF. The rearrangement links TRBV7-9 to TRBJ2-1; perhaps TRBD1 as D (6 bases). Germline V gene lookup returns CDR1 SEHNR and CDR2 FQNEAQ (reference sequence). Trimming took off 5 bases at V and 4 bases at J, with 15 bases between the two ends. The CDR3 length is 15 residues.

The V and J genes are TRBV7-2 and TRBJ1-2; no clear D. V gave up 5 bases and J gave up 5 bases, with 15 bases separating them. This CDR3 has 14 amino acids. The germline V gene has CDR1 SGHTA and CDR2 FQGNSA. The CDR3 DNA follows: TGTGCCAGCAGCCCGGGCCCGACCCTATATGGCTACACCTTC. This gives the protein CASSPGPTLYGYTF.

This chain joins TRBV20-1 and TRBJ1-1; D not resolved. CDR1 is DFQATT, CDR2 SNEGSKA, per germline (reference sequence). V was pared by 2 bases and J by 0 bases, with 1 base between. The CDR3 loop spans 11 amino acids. DNA of the CDR3: TGCAGTGCTAGAATGAACACTGAAGCTTTCTTT. This translates into CSARMNTEAFF.

The chain is built from TRBV5-1 and TRBJ2-2; 7 bases fit TRBD2. The CDR3 is made up of 15 amino acids. From germline, CDR1 is SGHRS and CDR2 YFSETQ. V lost 1 base to trimming and J lost 6 bases; unmatched junction nucleotides: 6. CDR3 in DNA: TGCGCCAGCAGCTTGTCCCTAGCGGACCCCGGGGAGCTGTTTTTT. Its protein is CASSLSLADPGELFF.

The rearrangement links TRBV7-2 to TRBJ1-5, with D unresolved. Trimming removed 2 bases at V and 0 bases at J, with 5 bases between. The germline V gene has CDR1 SGHTA and CDR2 FQGNSA. This CDR3 spans 14 amino acids. The CDR3 DNA reads TGTGCCAGCAGCTTATCACTTAGCAATCAGCCCCAGCATTTT. Translating it yields CASSLSLSNQPQHF.

The chain combines TRBV5-1 with TRBJ1-3; unclear D gene. CDR1 SGHRS and CDR2 YFSETQ come from the germline V gene. The V end was cut by 1 base, the J end by 0 bases, with 5 bases between. This CDR3 comprises 14 residues. This CDR3 reads CASSLLSSGNTIYF. In DNA, the CDR3 is TGCGCCAGCAGCTTGTTAAGCTCTGGAAACACCATATATTTT.

DNA for the CDR3: TGCGCCAGCAGTGACTCTGCTAGCGGGCTCACAGATACGCAGTATTTT. Its protein product is CASSDSASGLTDTQYF. The chain employs TRBV10-1 and TRBJ2-3; 8 bases are a match to TRBD2. V shed 3 bases and J 2 bases; nucleotides not matched to a gene: 7. Per the germline V gene, CDR1 is WNHNN and CDR2 is SYGVQD (reference sequence). This CDR3 is built from 16 residues.

This clone was found a few times. The rearrangement links TRBV9 to TRBJ1-2; possibly TRBD1 for D (5 bases). CDR1 and CDR2 from the germline V gene are SGDLS and YYNGEE. The CDR3 totals 14 residues. Trimming shortened V by 0 bases and J by 2 bases, and 8 bases separated the two germline ends. CDR3 bases: TGTGCCAGCAGCGTAGAGGAGGGGAACTATGGCTACACCTTC. Amino acids: CASSVEEGNYGYTF.

V usage is TRBV15 and J usage is TRBJ1-2; 8 bases are shared with TRBD1. J lost 7 bases, V lost 2 bases, and 6 bases had no gene match. The CDR3 length is 14 residues. Germline V gene data show CDR1 as LNHNV and CDR2 as YYDKDF (reference sequence). DNA for the CDR3: TGTGCCACCAGCAGACCTCAGGGGGCGCGTGGCTACACCTTC. This sequence encodes CATSRPQGARGYTF.

The rearrangement joins TRBV7-9 to TRBJ1-2; 11 bases align to TRBD1. The CDR3 runs to 16 residues. Germline CDR1 reads SEHNR; CDR2 reads FQNEAQ (reference sequence). V was clipped by 5 bases and J by 4 bases; unmatched bases: 9. CDR3 loop: CASSPDGTGGIYGYTF. The CDR3 DNA reads TGTGCCAGCAGCCCAGACGGGACAGGGGGAATCTATGGCTACACCTTC.

This chain connects TRBV14 to TRBJ2-7; possibly TRBD2 for D (5 bases). V dropped 1 base and J dropped 7 bases, with 14 bases sitting between them. This CDR3 has 14 amino acids. Germline-derived CDR1 and CDR2 are SGHDN and FVKESK. The CDR3 DNA follows: TGTGCCAGCAGCCAAGTGGCTAGCTGGGGAGAGCAGTACTTC. Translating it yields CASSQVASWGEQYF.

A remark on this clone: This specimen includes other DNA sequences encoding the same CDR3. The V call is TRBV19, the J call TRBJ1-3; D unresolved. CDR1 and CDR2 from the germline V gene are LNHDA and SQIVND (reference sequence). The V end lost 4 bases, the J end lost 5 bases, and 15 bases lay between the germline ends. This CDR3 spans 15 amino acids. In DNA form, the CDR3 reads TGTGCCAGTAGTACCCCCGGGCCGGATCGAAACACCATATATTTT. Its translation: CASSTPGPDRNTIYF.

This chain links TRBV11-2 with TRBJ2-7; no clear D gene. Germline assignment: CDR1 SGHAT and CDR2 FQNNGV. The ends were cut back, 0 bases at V and 2 bases at J, with 14 bases in the middle. The CDR3 has 16 amino acids. CDR3 protein: CASSLDVRPTPYEQYF. CDR3 DNA sequence: TGTGCCAGCAGCTTAGATGTCCGGCCTACCCCCTACGAGCAGTACTTC.

The rearrangement uses TRBV19 and TRBJ2-7, with 8 positions matching TRBD1. CDR1 is LNHDA and CDR2 is SQIVND in the germline V gene (reference sequence). V trimming: 6 bases; J trimming: 8 bases; junction bases outside the gene matches: 9. The CDR3 length is 13 residues. Here the CDR3 DNA reads TGTGCCAGTAGCTCTGGGACAGGTAACAAGCAGTACTTC. This codes for CASSSGTGNKQYF.

The chain recombines TRBV5-8 with TRBJ1-2; D unresolved. Trimming pared 0 bases from V and 8 bases from J, leaving 8 bases between. The CDR3 contains 12 residues. Germline CDR1 reads SGHTS; CDR2 reads YDEGEE. This CDR3 reads CASSLGPLGYTF. The DNA for the CDR3 is TGTGCCAGCAGCTTGGGACCACTAGGCTACACCTTC. Full variable domain (rest looked up from reference TRBV5-8 and TRBJ1-2): EAGVTQSPTHLIKTRGQQATLRCSPISGHTSVYWYQQALGLGLQFLLWYDEGEERNRGNFPPRFSGRQFPNYSSELNVNALELEDSALYLCASSLGPLGYTFGSGTRLTVV.

The rearrangement uses TRBV11-2 and TRBJ2-1; TRBD2 agrees at 9 bases. Looked up from germline, CDR1 is SGHAT and CDR2 is FQNNGV. V lost 5 bases to trimming and J lost 8 bases; unmatched junction nucleotides: 7. This CDR3 is 14 amino acids long. The DNA of the CDR3 is TGTGCCAGCAGCCGGAGCGGGGGGCGGGATGAGCAGTTCTTC. This encodes CASSRSGGRDEQFF.

This chain connects TRBV30 to TRBJ1-5, with unresolved D. Germline CDR1 reads GTSNPN; CDR2 reads SVGIG (reference sequence). The CDR3 extends over 13 amino acids. Trimming cost V 5 bases and J 2 bases, with 10 bases left between them. This chain's CDR3 is CAWGNTGNQPQHF. The CDR3 DNA sequence: TGTGCCTGGGGAAACACCGGCAATCAGCCCCAGCATTTT.

The chain employs TRBV7-7 and TRBJ2-5, with 8 bases matching TRBD2. The CDR3 is made up of 14 amino acids. The germline CDR1 and CDR2 sequences are SSHAT and FNYEAQ (reference sequence). The J segment lost 1 base and the V segment lost 4 bases, leaving 2 bases of the junction unmatched. The DNA for the CDR3 is TGTGCCAGCAGCTCCGGGACTAGCCAAGAGACCCAGTACTTC. Its protein product is CASSSGTSQETQYF.

The chain carries TRBV10-3 and TRBJ1-1, with 10 positions matching TRBD1. Germline V gene data show CDR1 as ENHRY and CDR2 as SYGVKD. The J segment lost 7 bases and the V segment lost 6 bases, leaving 8 bases of the junction unmatched. This CDR3 region has 14 residues. DNA of the CDR3: TGTGCCATCAGCGAGACAGGGGGCCTGGGTGAAGCTTTCTTT. Amino acids: CAISETGGLGEAFF.

The chain combines TRBV7-9 with TRBJ1-1, with D possibly matching TRBD1 (6 bases). The CDR3 is made up of 17 amino acids. The ends were cut back, 5 bases at V and 5 bases at J, with 24 bases in the middle. In germline, CDR1 is SEHNR, CDR2 FQNEAQ (reference sequence). CDR3 nucleotides: TGTGCCAGCAGCGATCCCGGGGGGGCGGGAAGGCGGACTGAAGCTTTCTTT. This gives the protein CASSDPGGAGRRTEAFF.

The genes are TRBV14 and TRBJ2-1; D is possibly TRBD1 (6 bases). The V gene lost 1 base and the J gene lost 3 bases, with 13 bases spanning the gap. From germline, CDR1 is SGHDN and CDR2 FVKESK. The CDR3 is 16 amino acids. The CDR3 reads CASSQGSRGGYNEQFF. The CDR3 DNA sequence: TGTGCCAGCAGCCAAGGGTCCAGGGGTGGCTACAATGAGCAGTTCTTC.

The rearrangement joins TRBV29-1 to TRBJ1-3, with D unresolved. V was trimmed by 4 bases and J by 0 bases, leaving 7 bases between them. Germline loops: CDR1 SQVTM, CDR2 ANQGSEA. The length of the CDR3 is 13 residues. The CDR3 is CSVGDLSGNTIYF. The CDR3 DNA reads as TGCAGCGTTGGTGACCTCTCTGGAAACACCATATATTTT.

The V gene is TRBV9, the J gene TRBJ2-2; no clear D. CDR3 size: 15 residues. Looked up from germline, CDR1 is SGDLS and CDR2 is YYNGEE. V was cut by 0 bases and J by 4 bases, with 10 bases left in between. The CDR3 nucleotides are TGTGCCAGCAGCGTAGGCTCCCGTCCCACCGGGGAGCTGTTTTTT. Translating it yields CASSVGSRPTGELFF.

This clone turned up a few times. At one end, the junction sequence differs from germline, possibly due to a read error. V and J are TRBV3-1 (or the pseudogene TRBV3-2) and TRBJ2-7; either TRBD1 or TRBD2 may fit D (6 bases each). Looked up from germline, CDR1 is LGHDT and CDR2 is YNNKEL (reference sequence). The CDR3 loop spans 17 amino acids. CDR3 region: CASTQHESGRGGYEQYF. The CDR3 DNA follows: TGTGCCAGCACCCAACACGAAAGCGGCAGGGGAGGCTACGAGCAGTACTTC.

The V and J genes are TRBV2 and TRBJ2-5; D remains unclear. There are 12 residues in the CDR3. Deletions cut 6 bases from V and 7 bases from J, with 12 bases between. CDR1 SNHLY and CDR2 FYNNEI come from the germline V gene. The CDR3: CASSSKGPTQYF. The CDR3 coding sequence is TGTGCCAGCAGCTCTAAGGGCCCGACCCAGTACTTC.